This T cell receptor beta chain was profiled in a study of OX40 agonist ivuxolimab in advanced cancers. Turning to the study itself: Patients received intravenous ivuxolimab every 2 weeks at 0.01 to 10 mg/kg. Study-wide results and caveats: In general, CD8+ T cells held more expanded clones than CD4+ did, on average.

Notes on this clone: The antigen is undetermined. Distinct nucleotide sequences in the sample also encode this CDR3.

Blood specimens came from baseline, cycle 4 day 1, and cycle 7 day 1. Here immunoSEQ multiplex PCR was the method, and the copy in TCRdb shows in-frame clones only, minus some. In the table there are about 67,000 clones, around 84% of which are singletons. Germline CDR1 SGDLS, CDR2 YYNGEE. The V end lost 2 bases, the J end lost 3 bases, and 6 bases lay between the germline ends. The CDR3 is made up of 13 amino acids. This chain joins TRBV9 and TRBJ2-1; D call uncertain. Sample: CD4+ or CD8+ T cells sorted from blood, taken in a trial of the OX40 agonist ivuxolimab. The source is an adult with an advanced solid tumor such as melanoma, head and neck, liver or kidney cancer. The CDR3 is CASSVGSYNEQFF. DNA of the CDR3: TGTGCCAGCAGCGTTGGCAGCTACAATGAGCAGTTCTTC.